The clone carrying this TCR beta chain was found a few times. No antigen is known for it. The CDR3 sequence is 16 residues long. Per germline, CDR1 SGHTA and CDR2 FQGNSA. Trimming cost V 2 bases and J 0 bases, with 11 bases left between them. This record comes from a study of CD8+ T cells in alopecia areata. General study points: Across lesional scalp, and particularly alopecia totalis/universalis, clonality surpassed that of normal scalp.

Treatment of the sample: oral pan-JAK inhibitor, 5-10 mg twice daily. Following RNA extraction, reverse transcription yielded cDNA that acted as the sequencing template. Data came from immunoSEQ multiplex PCR; TCRdb stores just in-frame clones and leaves some out. The sample has about 190,000 clones, 50% to 60% seen once. This TCR derives from a human donor with alopecia areata. Sequenced material: CD4+ T cells sorted from blood, taken at week 4, from a patient treated with tofacitinib. The rearrangement uses TRBV7-2 and TRBJ2-1; D unclear. The CDR3 protein is CASSLLPPTSYNEQFF. The CDR3 nucleotides are TGTGCCAGCAGCTTATTGCCACCTACCTCCTACAATGAGCAGTTCTTC.